The 6 T cell receptor beta chains below were found in one sample sequenced in a study of blood T cell repertoires in COVID-19. Sequencing used immunoSEQ multiplex PCR; TCRdb keeps in-frame clones, though not all of them. This table holds about 98,000 clones, 82% found once. Material for sequencing was peripheral blood. The receptor set was obtained from a man aged 65-85 years with active or convalescent COVID-19.

This clone was found a few times. This chain links TRBV11-3 with TRBJ2-1; 7 bases line up with TRBD2. The CDR3 loop spans 15 amino acids. Trimming at V came to 7 bases and at J to 3 bases, leaving 9 bases not matched to a gene. Per the germline V gene, CDR1 is SGHNT and CDR2 is YENEEA. The CDR3 DNA reads TGTGCCAGCAACTCTCTCACGGGGGGCTACAATGAGCAGTTCTTC. Its translation: CASNSLTGGYNEQFF.

This sequence joins TRBV4-1 and TRBJ1-3; 7 bases are shared with TRBD1. Germline assignment: CDR1 MGHRA and CDR2 YSYEKL. The CDR3 covers 16 residues. Losses at the gene ends were 1 base for V and 1 base for J; bases not matched to a gene: 4. DNA for the CDR3: TGCGCCAGCAGCCAAGGCTGGACAGGTTCTGGAAACACCATATATTTT. As protein: CASSQGWTGSGNTIYF.

The CDR3 here is CASIDREDSPLHF. The DNA of the CDR3 is TGTGCCAGCATAGACAGGGAGGATTCACCCCTCCACTTT. This chain uses TRBV9 with TRBJ1-6; TRBD1 matches at 7 bases. The trim removed 6 bases at V and 8 bases at J, leaving 5 bases unmatched. The CDR3 runs to 13 residues. Germline V CDR1 and CDR2: SGDLS, YYNGEE.

This clone turned up a few times. The V and J genes are TRBV18 and TRBJ1-6; TRBD1 agrees at 8 bases. Germline V lookup: CDR1 KGHSH, CDR2 LQKENI. This CDR3 has 14 amino acids. Unmatched junction bases numbered 0, after V lost 3 bases and J lost 5 bases. The CDR3 here is CASSPTGDNSPLHF. CDR3 sequence (DNA): TGTGCCAGCTCACCGACAGGGGATAATTCACCCCTCCACTTT.

The rearrangement uses TRBV7-2 and TRBJ2-1, with a weak D call TRBD2 (6 bases). This CDR3 comprises 14 residues. CDR1 SGHTA and CDR2 FQGNSA come from the germline V gene. V lost 5 bases to trimming and J lost 7 bases, with 15 bases between them. The CDR3 spells CASSPYLLANEQFF. The CDR3 DNA sequence: TGTGCCAGCAGCCCCTACTTGCTAGCGAATGAGCAGTTCTTC.

The chain employs TRBV7-9 and TRBJ2-7, with TRBD1 matching 9 bases. CDR1 and CDR2 from the germline V gene are SEHNR and FQNEAQ (reference sequence). The V gene end was trimmed by 6 bases and the J gene end by 2 bases; junction bases not matched to a gene: 8. The CDR3 loop spans 15 amino acids. CDR3 loop: CASSPRTGDPYEQYF. CDR3 in DNA: TGTGCCAGCAGTCCACGGACAGGGGACCCCTACGAGCAGTACTTC. The full variable domain, with the rest looked up from reference TRBV7-9 and TRBJ2-7, is DTGVSQNPRHKITKRGQNVTFRCDPISEHNRLYWYRQTLGQGPEFLTYFQNEAQLEKSRLLSDRFSAERPKGSFSTLEIQRTEQGDSAMYLCASSPRTGDPYEQYFGPGTRLTVT.